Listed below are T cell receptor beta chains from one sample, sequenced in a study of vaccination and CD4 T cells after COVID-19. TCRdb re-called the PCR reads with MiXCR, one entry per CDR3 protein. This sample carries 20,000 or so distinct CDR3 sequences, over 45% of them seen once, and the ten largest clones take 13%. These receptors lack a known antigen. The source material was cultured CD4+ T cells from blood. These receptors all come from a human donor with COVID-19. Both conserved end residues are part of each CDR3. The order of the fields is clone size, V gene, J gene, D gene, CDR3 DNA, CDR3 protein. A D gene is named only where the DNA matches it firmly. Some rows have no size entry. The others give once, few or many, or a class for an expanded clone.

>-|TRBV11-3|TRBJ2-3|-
TGTGCCAGCAGCTCCAGTAGGTTAGATACGCAGTATTTT
CASSSSRLDTQYF
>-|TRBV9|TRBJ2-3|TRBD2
TGTGCCAGCAGCGTAGGGACTAGCGGGGGCACAGATACGCAGTATTTT
CASSVGTSGGTDTQYF
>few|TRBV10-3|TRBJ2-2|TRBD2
TGTGCCATCAGGGCGGGGGGCCTTAACACCGGGGAGCTGTTTTTT
CAIRAGGLNTGELFF
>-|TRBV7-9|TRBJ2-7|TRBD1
TGTGCCAGCAGCTCCGGGACAGAGAAGCTCGAGCAGTACTTC
CASSSGTEKLEQYF
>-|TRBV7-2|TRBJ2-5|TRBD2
TGTGCCAGCAGCTCACGGGCGGGGGGGCCTCAGACCCAGTACTTC
CASSSRAGGPQTQYF
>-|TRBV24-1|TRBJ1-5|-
TGTGCCACCGCAAAAAATAGCAATCAGCCCCAGCATTTT
CATAKNSNQPQHF
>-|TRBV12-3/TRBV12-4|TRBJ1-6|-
TGTGCCAGCAGTAACAGGGCTCTCTATTCACCCCTCCACTTT
CASSNRALYSPLHF
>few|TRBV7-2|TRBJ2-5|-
TGTGCCAGCAGCTTACATGGGACAAACCAAGAGACCCAGTACTTC
CASSLHGTNQETQYF
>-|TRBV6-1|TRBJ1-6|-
TGTGCCAGCAGTGAAGGGAGGGTTGGCACCCTCCACTTT
CASSEGRVGTLHF
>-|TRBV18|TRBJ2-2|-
TGTGCCAGCTCGTCCTCCGCGGGGAACACCGGGGAGCTGTTTTTT
CASSSSAGNTGELFF
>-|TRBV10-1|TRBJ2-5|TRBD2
TGCGCCAGCAGTTACGGGACTAGAAAAGAGACCCAGTACTTC
CASSYGTRKETQYF
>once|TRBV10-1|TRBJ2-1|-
TGCGCCAGCAGTCGAGATGGCCTTGAGCAGTTCTTC
CASSRDGLEQFF
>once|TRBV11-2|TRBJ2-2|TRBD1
TGTGCCAGCAGCGGTGGGACAGGGCCCACCGGGGAGCTGTTTTTT
CASSGGTGPTGELFF
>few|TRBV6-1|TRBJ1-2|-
TGTGCCAGCAGCTGGGACGGAACATATGGCTACACCTTC
CASSWDGTYGYTF
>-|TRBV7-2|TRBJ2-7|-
TGTGCCAGCAGCTCCCAGGGGTACGAGCAGTACTTC
CASSSQGYEQYF
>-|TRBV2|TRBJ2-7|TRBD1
TGTGCCAGCATGAGGACAGGGGCGTTATACGAGCAGTACTTC
CASMRTGALYEQYF
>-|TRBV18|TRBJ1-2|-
TGTGCCAGCTCACCCCGCGGAGCTAACTATGGCTACACCTTC
CASSPRGANYGYTF
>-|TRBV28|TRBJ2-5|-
TGTGCCAGCAGTTTACTAGGGGGGGTAAAAGAGACCCAGTACTTC
CASSLLGGVKETQYF
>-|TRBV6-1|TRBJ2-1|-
TGTGCCACGGTGAGGGGGGGCGATGAGCAGTTCTTC
CATVRGGDEQFF
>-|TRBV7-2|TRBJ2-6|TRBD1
TGTGCCAGCAGCCCGTACAGGGGGACTGGGGCCAACGTCCTGACTTTC
CASSPYRGTGANVLTF
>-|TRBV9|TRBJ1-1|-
TGTGCCAGCAGCGGACCCCCGGGGAACACTGAAGCTTTCTTT
CASSGPPGNTEAFF
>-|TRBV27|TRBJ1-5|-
TGTGCCAGCAGCCTACAAGGGTTGGGAAATCAGCCCCAGCATTTT
CASSLQGLGNQPQHF
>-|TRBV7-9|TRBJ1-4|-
TGTGCCAGCAGCTTAGAGCGGGGTAATGAAAAACTGTTTTTT
CASSLERGNEKLFF
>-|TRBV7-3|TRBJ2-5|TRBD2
TGTGCCAGCAGCCCGTTCGGGGGGGTCCAAGAGACCCAGTACTTC
CASSPFGGVQETQYF
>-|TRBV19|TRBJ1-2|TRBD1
TGTGCCAGTAGTGTCGACAGGGGGCAACGGGGAGGCTACACCTTC
CASSVDRGQRGGYTF
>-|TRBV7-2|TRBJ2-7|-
TGTGCCAGCAGCTCCTCACCATCGGACAGTCACGAGCAGTACTTC
CASSSSPSDSHEQYF
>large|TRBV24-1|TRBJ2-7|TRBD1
TGTGCCACCCCAACAGGGGACCGTGGCTCCTACGAGCAGTACTTC
CATPTGDRGSYEQYF
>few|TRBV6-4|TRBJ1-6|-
TGTGCCAGCAGTGTCTCACAGGGTTACAATTCACCCCTCCACTTT
CASSVSQGYNSPLHF
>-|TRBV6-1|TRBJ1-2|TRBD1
TGTGCCAGCAGGGGGACAGGGGGCCGTTCAGATGGCTACACCTTC
CASRGTGGRSDGYTF
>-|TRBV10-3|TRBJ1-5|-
TGTGCCATCTTTGGGAGACAGGAGGATAGCAATCAGCCCCAGCATTTT
CAIFGRQEDSNQPQHF
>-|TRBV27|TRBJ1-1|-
TGTGCCAGCAGTTTGATTGGTTTGGGGGAGCGGGGGCGGGCTGAAGCTTTCTTT
CASSLIGLGERGRAEAFF
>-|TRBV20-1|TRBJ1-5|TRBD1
TGCATTAGGACAGGGGATTATCAGCCCCAGCATTTT
CIRTGDYQPQHF
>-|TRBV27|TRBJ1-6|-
TGTGCCAGCAGTTTATCGCAGGGAAGGAATAATTCACCCCTCCACTTT
CASSLSQGRNNSPLHF
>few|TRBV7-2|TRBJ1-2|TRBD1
TGTGCCAGCAGCAAGGGACAGGGCGCCGACTATGGCTACACCTTC
CASSKGQGADYGYTF
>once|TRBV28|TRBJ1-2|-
TGTGCCAGCAGTGCGGGGACGGTTCTCTACACCTTC
CASSAGTVLYTF
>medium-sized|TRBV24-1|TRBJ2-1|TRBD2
TGTGCCACCAGCGAGTCCGGGGGGGTAGGGAATGAGCAGTTCTTC
CATSESGGVGNEQFF
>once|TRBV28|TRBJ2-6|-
TGTGCCAGCACCCTCGCATTCTCTGGGGCCAACGTCCTGACTTTC
CASTLAFSGANVLTF
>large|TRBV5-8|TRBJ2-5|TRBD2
TGTGCCAGCAGCGCGGGACTAGCCGGGTCGGAGACCCAGTACTTC
CASSAGLAGSETQYF
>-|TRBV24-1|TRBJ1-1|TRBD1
TGTGCCACCAGGGACAGGAAAAACACTGAAGCTTTCTTT
CATRDRKNTEAFF
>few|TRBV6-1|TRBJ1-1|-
TGTGCCAGCAGCCCCCAGATTATCACTGAAGCTTTCTTT
CASSPQIITEAFF
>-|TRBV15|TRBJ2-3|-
TGTGCCACCAGCAGACCCGGGACTTCTAGCACAGATACGCAGTATTTT
CATSRPGTSSTDTQYF
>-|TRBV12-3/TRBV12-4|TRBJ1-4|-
TGTGCCAGCAGTTTCGGTGGCCCAGAACTGTTTTTT
CASSFGGPELFF
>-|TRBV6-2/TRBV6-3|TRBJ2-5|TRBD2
TGTGCCAGCAGTTACAGGGGACTAGCGGGGATGGAGACCCAGTACTTC
CASSYRGLAGMETQYF
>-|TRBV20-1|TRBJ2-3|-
TGCAGTGCTGGAGGGGGGGCCGCAGATACGCAGTATTTT
CSAGGGAADTQYF
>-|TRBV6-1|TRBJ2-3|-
TGTGCCAGCAGTACTACAGGGCGGACGCAGTATTTT
CASSTTGRTQYF
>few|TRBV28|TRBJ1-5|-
TGTGCCAGCAGTTTTAACAGGGTGAATCAGCCCCAGCATTTT
CASSFNRVNQPQHF
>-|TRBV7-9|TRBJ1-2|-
TGTGCCAGCAGCTCTAGTGGGGCCTCAACTGGGGGCTACACCTTC
CASSSSGASTGGYTF
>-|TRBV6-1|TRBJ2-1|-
TGTGCCAGTAGTATCCCTGAGAGGGACAATGAGCAGTTCTTC
CASSIPERDNEQFF
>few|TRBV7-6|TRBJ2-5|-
TGTGCTAGCAGCTTATCCCGGATCCAAGAGACCCAGTACTTC
CASSLSRIQETQYF
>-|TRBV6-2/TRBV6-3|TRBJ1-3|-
TGTGCCAGCAGTCGACAGCTCTCTGGAAACACCATATATTTT
CASSRQLSGNTIYF
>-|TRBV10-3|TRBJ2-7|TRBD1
TGTGCCATCAGTGAGACGGACAGGGGGATCCAAATACAGTACTTC
CAISETDRGIQIQYF
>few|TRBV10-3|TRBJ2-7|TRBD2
TGTGCCATCAGTGACCCGACTAGCGGGGTTATCTACGAGCAGTACTTC
CAISDPTSGVIYEQYF
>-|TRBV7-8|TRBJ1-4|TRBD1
TGTGCCAGCACGAGGACAGGGGGTGGCGAAAAACTGTTTTTT
CASTRTGGGEKLFF
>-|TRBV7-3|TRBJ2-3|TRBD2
TGTGCCAGCAGCTTAACCAGCGGGAAGACAGATACGCAGTATTTT
CASSLTSGKTDTQYF
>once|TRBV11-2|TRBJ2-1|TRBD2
TGTGCCAGCAGCTTAGACCCAGCGGGGGGGCCTTCGCAGTTCTTC
CASSLDPAGGPSQFF
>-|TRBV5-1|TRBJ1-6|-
TGCGCCAGCAGCTTGCTTGGGGGAACCTATAATTCACCCCTCCACTTT
CASSLLGGTYNSPLHF
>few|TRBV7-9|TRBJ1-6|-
TGTGCCAGCAGCTCTGCGTGGGGGCAGGGGAATTCACCCCTCCACTTT
CASSSAWGQGNSPLHF
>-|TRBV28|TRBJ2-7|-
TGTGCCAGCAGTCCTCCCCCGGCCTACGAGCAGTACTTC
CASSPPPAYEQYF
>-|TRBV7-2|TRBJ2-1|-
TGTGCCAGCAGCCCCTTCAACCGGTTGGATGAGCAGTTCTTC
CASSPFNRLDEQFF